Listed here are 16 T cell receptor beta chains from one sample, sequenced in a study of identical twins. Each CDR3 protein gets one entry after TCRdb re-called the 5' RACE reads with MiXCR. Here the sample spans just over 450,000 distinct CDR3 sequences, approximately 15% being singletons. The same data also went into a second study, on yellow fever vaccine responses in identical twins.

Material: CD4+ T cells sorted from blood. The source of these receptors is a woman aged 18-29 years in good health.

This clonotype was recorded a few times. The CDR3 bases are TGTGCCAGCAGCCAAAAACTAGCGGCCTACAATGAGCAGTTCTTC. This sequence encodes CASSQKLAAYNEQFF. The chain uses TRBV14 and TRBJ2-1, with TRBD2 identical over 8 bases. Germline loops: CDR1 SGHDN, CDR2 FVKESK. The CDR3 runs 15 residues. V gave up 2 bases and J gave up 2 bases; unmatched junction bases: 2.

V is TRBV7-2 and J is TRBJ2-7, with D perhaps TRBD1 or TRBD2 (6 bases each). The CDR3 runs to 14 residues. The V and J ends lost 1 base and 3 bases respectively, with 10 bases between them. Germline CDR1 is SGHTA and CDR2 is FQGNSA. The CDR3 nucleotides read TGTGCCAGCAGCTTAGAGGGGGGAGGCTACGAGCAGTACTTC. This encodes CASSLEGGGYEQYF.

The sample holds a few counts of this clonotype. The chain couples TRBV6-2 or TRBV6-3 to TRBJ2-3; D is unresolved. V lost 5 bases to trimming and J lost 6 bases, with 12 bases between them. There are 13 residues in the CDR3. CDR1 is MNHEY and CDR2 is SVGEGT in the germline V gene. The CDR3 here is CASSRPIFDTQYF. Here the CDR3 DNA reads TGTGCCAGCAGTCGCCCGATTTTTGATACGCAGTATTTT.

The J gene is TRBJ2-1, the V gene TRBV28; D possibly corresponds to TRBD2 (5 bases). This CDR3 is built from 12 residues. The germline gives CDR1 MDHEN, CDR2 SYDVKM. Deletions cut 7 bases from V and 4 bases from J, with 8 bases between. CDR3: CASKSGYNEQFF. CDR3 sequence (DNA): TGTGCCAGCAAGTCGGGGTACAATGAGCAGTTCTTC.

This clonotype has a handful of counts. The chain is built from TRBV6-5 and TRBJ2-7; 14 bases map to TRBD2. The CDR3 runs 16 residues. V lost 2 bases, J lost 3 bases, and 3 bases stayed unmatched. Germline V gene sequence: CDR1 MNHEY, CDR2 SVGAGI. This chain's CDR3 is CASSYQGLAGGYEQYF. CDR3 nucleotide sequence: TGTGCCAGCAGTTACCAAGGACTAGCGGGAGGCTACGAGCAGTACTTC.

The gene calls are TRBV6-2 or TRBV6-3 and TRBJ2-7, with D perhaps matching TRBD1 (6 bases). Germline CDR1 MNHEY, CDR2 SVGEGT. Between the trimmed V and J ends, which lost 5 bases and 5 bases, there was a span of 13 bases. The CDR3 has 13 amino acids. The DNA for the CDR3 is TGTGCCAGCAGTGCCGGGACAACCGACGAGCAGTACTTC. Protein product: CASSAGTTDEQYF.

This clonotype appeared many times. The V and J genes are TRBV5-1 and TRBJ2-7; D not resolved. This CDR3 region has 15 residues. The V and J ends lost 0 bases and 0 bases respectively, with 10 bases between them. CDR1 is SGHRS, CDR2 YFSETQ, per germline. CDR3 nucleotide sequence: TGCGCCAGCAGCTTGGGAGACGGATACTCCTACGAGCAGTACTTC. Protein sequence: CASSLGDGYSYEQYF.

This clonotype has more than one count but fewer than ten. The V and J genes are TRBV20-1 and TRBJ1-4; D remains unclear. This CDR3 has 14 amino acids. Germline V gene data show CDR1 as DFQATT and CDR2 as SNEGSKA (reference sequence). Trimming pared 3 bases from V and 0 bases from J, leaving 8 bases between. As DNA, the CDR3 is TGCAGTGCTAGTGCGGATGCAACTAATGAAAAACTGTTTTTT. It translates to CSASADATNEKLFF.

A few counts support this clonotype. This sequence joins TRBV2 and TRBJ1-1, with D possibly TRBD1 on 5 matching bases. This CDR3 has 10 amino acids. In germline, CDR1 is SNHLY, CDR2 FYNNEI. The CDR3 loop reads CAQGDTEAFF. CDR3 DNA sequence: TGTGCGCAGGGAGACACTGAAGCTTTCTTT.

V is TRBV5-1 and J is TRBJ2-7; D might be TRBD1 (5 bases). Looked up from germline, CDR1 is SGHRS and CDR2 is YFSETQ. The V end was cut by 1 base, the J end by 2 bases, with 10 bases between. This CDR3 has 14 residues. CDR3 sequence reads: CASSLTGAPYEQYF. As DNA, the CDR3 is TGCGCCAGCAGCTTGACAGGTGCCCCCTACGAGCAGTACTTC.

This clonotype was observed a handful of times. The V gene is TRBV15, the J gene TRBJ2-4, with D possibly TRBD1 on 5 matching bases. This CDR3 spans 17 amino acids. Germline V gives CDR1 LNHNV, CDR2 YYDKDF (reference sequence). V was pared by 0 bases and J by 2 bases, with 14 bases between. CDR3 DNA sequence: TGTGCCACCAGCAGAGATCCCGCAGGGCTTACCAAAAACATTCAGTACTTC. Protein: CATSRDPAGLTKNIQYF.

CDR3 sequence (DNA): TGTGCCAGCAGTTACTCGATGGGATCCGGCTCACCCCTCCACTTT. Translating gives CASSYSMGSGSPLHF. The rearrangement links TRBV6-5 to TRBJ1-6; no firm D call. This CDR3 spans 15 amino acids. Trimming pared 0 bases from V and 10 bases from J, leaving 13 bases between. Germline-derived CDR1 and CDR2 are MNHEY and SVGAGI.

This clonotype has only a few counts. V and J are TRBV6-5 and TRBJ2-1; 14 bases align to TRBD2. After removal of 2 bases from V and 5 bases from J, the junction contained 2 bases not matched to a gene. The CDR3 totals 16 residues. Germline values: CDR1 MNHEY, CDR2 SVGAGI. In nucleotides, the CDR3 is TGTGCCAGCAGTTACAGGGGACTAGCGGGGGACAATGAGCAGTTCTTC. Protein: CASSYRGLAGDNEQFF.

This clonotype was detected a few times. One end of the junction varies from germline; a read error may be responsible. CDR3 residues: CASSSFATDTQYF. For the CDR3, the DNA is TGTGCTAGCAGTAGTTTCGCCACAGATACGCAGTATTTT. The genes are TRBV7-7 and TRBJ2-3; D gene ambiguous. Germline V CDR1 and CDR2: SSHAT, FNYEAQ (reference sequence). This CDR3 has 13 residues.

In this sample, this clonotype turned up many times. The chain is built from TRBV15 and TRBJ2-1; D is unresolved. Trimming took 0 bases from V and 5 from J, leaving 11 bases between them. CDR3 length: 15 residues. Germline assignment: CDR1 LNHNV and CDR2 YYDKDF (reference sequence). The CDR3 sequence: CATSREPVTDNEQFF. The CDR3 bases are TGTGCCACCAGCAGAGAACCCGTTACCGACAATGAGCAGTTCTTC.

Only a few counts were recorded for this clonotype. The chain recombines TRBV11-2 with TRBJ1-2; TRBD1 agrees at 9 bases. Germline assignment: CDR1 SGHAT and CDR2 FQNNGV. Losses at the gene ends were 5 bases for V and 2 bases for J; bases not matched to a gene: 6. The CDR3 length is 15 residues. CDR3 nucleotide sequence: TGTGCCAGCAGCCGAACCGGGACAGGGAACTATGGCTACACCTTC. This gives the protein CASSRTGTGNYGYTF.